The 28 T cell receptor beta chains given below trace back to one sample, sequenced in a study of Tregs in tolerant kidney transplant recipients. Produced via immunoSEQ multiplex PCR; TCRdb's table is partial and in-frame only. The sample comprises about 240,000 clones, roughly 84% of which are singletons, and around 0.64% rests with the top ten. Sequencing was carried out using CD4+ T cells from blood. The receptors shown here come from a human donor in good health.

The CDR3 sequence is CASSGSRTVYEQYF. In DNA form, the CDR3 reads TGTGCCAGCAGTGGGTCCCGGACAGTCTACGAGCAGTACTTC. This chain uses TRBV6-1 with TRBJ2-7, with D tentatively TRBD1 (6 bases). With 4 bases removed from V and 3 bases from J, the gap between germline ends came to 13 bases. This CDR3 has 14 amino acids. Germline CDR1 reads MNHNS; CDR2 reads SASEGT.

The chain joins TRBV19 to TRBJ1-5; no firm D call. CDR3 length: 15 residues. V was shortened by 3 bases and J by 0 bases, with 9 bases between the two germline ends. Germline V gives CDR1 LNHDA, CDR2 SQIVND (reference sequence). CDR3 bases: TGTGCCAGTAGTATCGGGCAGCGTAGCAATCAGCCCCAGCATTTT. Translation: CASSIGQRSNQPQHF.

The chain employs TRBV5-1 and TRBJ2-2, with D possibly being TRBD1 or TRBD2 (5 bases each). V lost 4 bases to trimming and J lost 3 bases, with 10 bases between them. There are 14 residues in the CDR3. From germline, CDR1 is SGHRS and CDR2 YFSETQ. The CDR3 DNA follows: TGCGCCAGCAGCCAGGGACCTTACACCGGGGAGCTGTTTTTT. Encoded protein: CASSQGPYTGELFF.

The gene calls are TRBV5-1 and TRBJ2-3; TRBD2 matches at 8 bases. CDR1 and CDR2 (germline): SGHRS, YFSETQ. This CDR3 is built from 16 residues. With 5 bases clipped from V and 0 bases from J, the junction kept 8 bases outside the gene matches. CDR3 in amino acids: CASRPIAGTSTDTQYF. CDR3 DNA: TGCGCCAGCAGGCCCATAGCGGGAACCAGCACAGATACGCAGTATTTT.

This chain uses TRBV25-1 with TRBJ2-1; 7 positions agree with TRBD2. Germline V gene sequence: CDR1 MGHDK, CDR2 SYGVNS. The V and J ends lost 2 bases and 5 bases, in that order; junction bases with no gene match: 9. The CDR3 runs 16 residues. As DNA, the CDR3 is TGTGCCAGCAGTGAAGGGGGGAGGGCCGGCCACAATGAGCAGTTCTTC. Residues: CASSEGGRAGHNEQFF.

This chain joins TRBV6-5 and TRBJ1-1; D is ambiguous. This CDR3 has 13 residues. V was trimmed by 0 bases and J by 4 bases, leaving 6 bases between them. CDR1 and CDR2 (germline): MNHEY, SVGAGI. CDR3 protein: CASSYSGLTEAFF. Written as DNA, the CDR3 is TGTGCCAGCAGTTACTCCGGGCTCACTGAAGCTTTCTTT.

The chain employs TRBV5-6 and TRBJ1-2, with D hard to call. This CDR3 is 16 amino acids long. The germline V gene encodes CDR1 SGHDT and CDR2 YYEEEE. With 6 bases removed from V and 1 base from J, the gap between germline ends came to 19 bases. The CDR3 bases are TGTGCCAGCATCCCAGGTATCGGGAGTTATAACTATGGCTACACCTTC. Protein: CASIPGIGSYNYGYTF.

This clone was recorded a few times. V gene TRBV2 combines with J gene TRBJ2-1; D gene unclear. The CDR3 contains 15 residues. The V gene lost 3 bases and the J gene lost 8 bases, with 17 bases spanning the gap. The V gene's germline CDR1 is SNHLY and CDR2 FYNNEI. CDR3 region: CASSDTPSLRDEQFF. The CDR3 region has the DNA TGTGCCAGCAGTGATACCCCCTCCCTTAGGGATGAGCAGTTCTTC.

This chain uses TRBV9 with TRBJ2-2; 7 bases line up with TRBD1. Trimming cost V 4 bases and J 1 base; bases outside gene matches: 4. The CDR3 consists of 15 residues. CDR1 and CDR2 (germline): SGDLS, YYNGEE. The DNA for the CDR3 is TGTGCCAGCAGCATAGACAGGGAGAACACCGGGGAGCTGTTTTTT. Amino acid sequence: CASSIDRENTGELFF.

The rearrangement joins TRBV5-4 to TRBJ2-7; tentatively, D is TRBD2 (5 bases). Germline assignment: CDR1 SGHNT and CDR2 YYREEE (reference sequence). This CDR3 spans 13 amino acids. The V end was cut by 5 bases, the J end by 4 bases, with 13 bases between. The CDR3 spells CASSPQTNYEQYF. Written as DNA, the CDR3 is TGTGCCAGCAGTCCCCAGACTAATTACGAGCAGTACTTC.

The rearrangement uses TRBV23-1 and TRBJ2-6, with TRBD1 matching over 7 bases. TRBV23-1 is identified as an open reading frame with a role that is uncertain. The V gene end was trimmed by 8 bases and the J gene end by 0 bases; junction bases not matched to a gene: 4. The CDR3 sequence is 15 residues long. This CDR3 reads CASGDSTSGANVLTF. The DNA of the CDR3 is TGCGCCAGCGGGGACAGCACCTCTGGGGCCAACGTCCTGACTTTC.

The gene calls are TRBV5-1 and TRBJ2-3; 8 bases fit TRBD1. Looked up from germline, CDR1 is SGHRS and CDR2 is YFSETQ. The CDR3 sequence is 17 residues long. With 0 bases clipped from V and 2 bases from J, the junction kept 8 bases outside the gene matches. The DNA of the CDR3 is TGCGCCAGCAGCTTGGGCAGGGGGCCTCTTTTCACAGATACGCAGTATTTT. Its protein is CASSLGRGPLFTDTQYF.

The V gene is TRBV10-1, the J gene TRBJ2-2, with D unclear. V was shortened by 3 bases and J by 1 base, with 6 bases between the two germline ends. Germline values: CDR1 WNHNN, CDR2 SYGVQD (reference sequence). The CDR3 length is 14 residues. DNA of the CDR3: TGCGCCAGCAGTGAAACGGGGAACACCGGGGAGCTGTTTTTT. Translation gives CASSETGNTGELFF.

In its sample, this clone was seen once. The rearrangement joins TRBV6-1 to TRBJ1-2, with D possibly matching TRBD1 (6 bases). The length of the CDR3 is 15 residues. Germline assignment: CDR1 MNHNS and CDR2 SASEGT. The V end lost 6 bases, the J end lost 2 bases, and 16 bases lay between the germline ends. CDR3 sequence reads: CASRPSGDMNYGYTF. The CDR3 nucleotides read TGTGCCAGCAGGCCCTCAGGGGATATGAACTATGGCTACACCTTC.

V is TRBV10-2 and J is TRBJ2-1, with D hard to call. This CDR3 spans 13 amino acids. Germline V gene data show CDR1 as WSHSY and CDR2 as SAAADI. Trimming cost V 3 bases and J 8 bases, with 11 bases left between them. The CDR3 DNA reads TGCGCCAGCAGTGATGGTGACGGCTATGAGCAGTTCTTC. Translating it yields CASSDGDGYEQFF.

The chain uses TRBV28 and TRBJ1-2; the D is unclear. The CDR3 is 12 residues long. Germline-derived CDR1 and CDR2 are MDHEN and SYDVKM. V gave up 8 bases and J gave up 8 bases, with 15 bases separating them. The CDR3 sequence is CASYLLNGGYTF. Written as DNA, the CDR3 is TGTGCCAGCTACCTCCTCAACGGGGGCTACACCTTC.

The chain employs TRBV19 and TRBJ2-6; tentatively, D is TRBD1 or TRBD2 (7 bases each). From germline, CDR1 is LNHDA and CDR2 SQIVND (reference sequence). CDR3 length: 17 amino acids. Trimming left V 4 bases short and J 4 bases short, with 17 bases between. Here the CDR3 reads CASSRQGGIPGANVLTF. The DNA of the CDR3 is TGTGCCAGTAGTAGACAGGGAGGGATTCCCGGGGCCAACGTCCTGACTTTC.

The chain is built from TRBV11-2 and TRBJ2-5, with 7 bases lining up with TRBD2. V lost 5 bases, J lost 2 bases, and 8 bases stayed unmatched. The CDR3 totals 15 residues. Germline V gene lookup returns CDR1 SGHAT and CDR2 FQNNGV. The CDR3 DNA follows: TGTGCCAGCAGCCTTGTAGCGGGTGATCAAGAGACCCAGTACTTC. This sequence encodes CASSLVAGDQETQYF.

V is TRBV19 and J is TRBJ1-3; D is unclear. Looked up from germline, CDR1 is LNHDA and CDR2 is SQIVND (reference sequence). This CDR3 region has 13 residues. Trimming shortened V by 10 bases and J by 4 bases, and 14 bases separated the two germline ends. The CDR3 reads CATSRSDGNTIYF. CDR3 DNA sequence: TGTGCCACCAGCAGATCGGACGGAAACACCATATATTTT.

The chain joins TRBV19 to TRBJ1-2, with D perhaps matching TRBD1 (6 bases). This CDR3 spans 15 amino acids. Germline V gene sequence: CDR1 LNHDA, CDR2 SQIVND (reference sequence). V was shortened by 5 bases and J by 2 bases, with 15 bases between the two germline ends. For the CDR3, the DNA is TGTGCCAGTAGTCAATCAGGGGAAAGGAACTATGGCTACACCTTC. Translation: CASSQSGERNYGYTF.

V and J are TRBV14 and TRBJ2-2; 8 bases fit TRBD1. V shed 1 base, J shed 5 bases, and the junction held 18 bases outside the gene matches. The CDR3 is 20 residues long. Germline assignment: CDR1 SGHDN and CDR2 FVKESK. The CDR3 region is CASSQVSVGQGAMGTGELFF. The CDR3 bases are TGTGCCAGCAGCCAAGTTTCGGTGGGCCAGGGGGCGATGGGGACCGGGGAGCTGTTTTTT.

This rearrangement joins TRBV28 to TRBJ1-1; a weak D match, TRBD1 (5 bases). Germline assignment: CDR1 MDHEN and CDR2 SYDVKM. The CDR3 covers 14 residues. Trimming removed 7 bases from V and 0 bases from J, with 12 bases in between. This CDR3 reads CASTMGGLNTEAFF. CDR3 DNA: TGTGCCAGCACCATGGGGGGATTGAACACTGAAGCTTTCTTT.

The J gene is TRBJ1-5, the V gene TRBV2, with D perhaps TRBD1 (6 bases). The germline V gene encodes CDR1 SNHLY and CDR2 FYNNEI. The CDR3 runs to 17 residues. Trimming stripped 0 bases from V and 1 base from J, with 13 bases between. CDR3 protein: CASSEAGGGWSNQPQHF. In DNA, the CDR3 is TGTGCCAGCAGTGAAGCAGGAGGGGGGTGGAGCAATCAGCCCCAGCATTTT.

The chain uses TRBV4-1 and TRBJ1-2; 7 bases agree with TRBD1. CDR1 and CDR2 (germline): MGHRA, YSYEKL. The CDR3 runs to 15 residues. V shed 0 bases, J shed 4 bases, and the junction held 5 bases outside the gene matches. The CDR3 nucleotides read TGCGCCAGCAGCCAAGAGTCGAACAGGGGCTATGGCTACACCTTC. This sequence encodes CASSQESNRGYGYTF.

The genes are TRBV18 and TRBJ2-7, with 8 bases fitting TRBD2. CDR1 KGHSH and CDR2 LQKENI come from the germline V gene. There are 15 residues in the CDR3. Trimming took 1 base from V and 5 from J; bases not matched to a gene: 7. CDR3 sequence reads: CASSPQSGSGNEQYF. The CDR3 DNA follows: TGTGCCAGCTCACCACAGAGCGGGAGTGGCAACGAGCAGTACTTC.

This chain links TRBV7-3 with TRBJ2-3, with TRBD2 matching 11 bases. The V and J ends lost 5 bases and 2 bases, in that order; junction bases with no gene match: 6. CDR3 length: 16 amino acids. Germline V gene sequence: CDR1 SGHTA, CDR2 FQGTGA. The CDR3 region is CASSPSSGGSTDTQYF. In DNA, the CDR3 is TGTGCCAGCAGCCCCTCTAGCGGGGGGTCCACAGATACGCAGTATTTT.

The rearrangement links TRBV21-1 to TRBJ2-1; the D segment call TRBD2 is taken from the table without a DNA check. TRBV21-1 is listed as a pseudogene. CDR3 size: 19 residues. The DNA of the CDR3 is TGTGCCAGCAGCAATTTGACTAGCGGGAGGGTCACCTCCTACAATGAGCAGTTCTTC. Protein product: CASSNLTSGRVTSYNEQFF.

The gene calls are TRBV4-1 and TRBJ1-2; TRBD1 matches at 10 bases. V dropped 5 bases and J dropped 3; count of bases not matched to a gene: 3. CDR3 length equals 14 residues. The germline V gene encodes CDR1 MGHRA and CDR2 YSYEKL. CDR3 in amino acids: CASSYGQGDYGYTF. The CDR3 DNA follows: TGCGCCAGCAGCTACGGACAGGGGGACTATGGCTACACCTTC.